This section outlines one T cell receptor (beta chain) sequence together with its context. This clonotype has a handful of counts. Its recognized antigen is unknown. One base away there is no much larger clone; base qualities are not given. V and J are truncated by 3 bases and 4 bases respectively, leaving an intervening sequence of 10 bases. CDR1 and CDR2 (SGHRS, YFSETQ) derive from the germline V gene. Including the terminal cysteine and phenylalanine, the CDR3 comprises 13 residues. Only the CDR3 region is kept as DNA, spanning 39 bases read in frame from base 1. What this sample's treatment or condition label stands for: live attenuated yellow fever vaccine strain. At each blood-draw timepoint, two biological replicates of bulk PBMCs were collected. PBMCs were isolated from peripheral blood using a standard Ficoll-Paque protocol. TriZol was used to extract RNA from bulk PBMCs, CD4 and CD8 fractions, and dextramer-positive and dextramer-negative fractions.

The data were taken from a study of T cells after yellow fever vaccination (dated by TCRdb to about 2019). In the study overall: Libraries from fractions with low cell numbers were prepared with the SMART-Seq v4 Ultra Low Input RNA kit. Blood samples were taken at several timepoints before and after primary and secondary immunization, and bulk PBMC replicates and cell subsets were isolated. The cohort comprised two healthy male donors, one aged 18 to 30 and one aged 30 to 39 years. To track T-cell clones before and after primary and booster YFV17D yellow fever vaccination, bulk TCR alpha and beta repertoires were sequenced longitudinally. The research as a whole found: The study included only a couple of donors, which limits how far the findings can be generalized. A small fraction of clonotypes showed up in both the CD4 and CD8 compartments, probably as a result of convergent recombination. Compared with the primary T-cell response, the secondary T-cell response was faster but weaker, reaching its peak on day 5 rather than on day 15. After the booster, most of the clones that had expanded following primary vaccination were detected again (around 97% of CD4 and 80% to 90% of CD8), which suggests that memory was broadly maintained. Because abundant contaminating clonotypes from the bulk population could be contained in FACS-sorted repertoires, computational filtering was required.

TCR cDNA was synthesized by 5'RACE template switching, which introduced a universal primer site and unique molecular identifiers. cDNA synthesis was primed from both the TCR alpha and TCR beta constant segments. Libraries were amplified in two PCR steps, with sample barcodes and sequencing adapters added in the second step. Libraries were sequenced on Illumina HiSeq 2500 (2x100 bp) or NovaSeq (2x150 bp). For the original study's pipeline: Reads were demultiplexed and collapsed into UMI consensus sequences with MIGEC, and V(D)J alignment was performed with MiXCR. Vaccine-responding clonotypes were identified with edgeR using replicate PBMC samples, with FDR below 0.01 and a log2 fold change above 5 up to day 15 being required. Bulk clonotypes were assigned CD4 or CD8 identity according to which sequenced CD4 or CD8 repertoire held them at higher abundance. TCRdb reworked the public reads: Q25 trimming with fastp, MiXCR clone assembly, productive beta chains retained. A single entry per CDR3 protein holds the most common genes and DNA from its merged rows. TCRdb's processing, not the study's, gives the V and J calls here. Within this sample are around 530,000 distinct CDR3 sequences, with approximately 16% of them counted one time only. The ten largest clones capture 15% to 20% of the sample.

This receptor was taken from a man aged 18 to 35 who received the YFV17D yellow fever vaccine. The rearrangement combines TRBV5-1 with TRBJ1-1, with no confidently assigned D gene. The material was PBMCs, obtained 4 to 6 days after the first yellow fever vaccination. The DNA sequence is as follows: TGCGCCAGCAGCTACGCCAGAGGCACTGAAGCTTTCTTT. This is translated as CASSYARGTEAFF.